Detailed here is one TCR beta chain. No antigen is known for it. Data came from immunoSEQ multiplex PCR; TCRdb stores just in-frame clones and leaves some out. This sample has roughly 50,000 clones, with 70% to 80% found just once. This entry comes from a study of radiotherapy plus CTLA-4 blockade in lung cancer. Study as a whole: The study recorded objective responses in 15% to 20% of patients and disease control in 31%.

With 4 bases removed from V and 3 bases from J, the gap between germline ends came to 12 bases. Germline assignment: CDR1 SGHAT and CDR2 FQNNGV. There are 14 residues in the CDR3. Study-wide points: Best predicting response, reportedly, were early blood T cell clone dynamics, with interferon-beta.

This specimen consisted of peripheral blood, obtained from a patient treated with radiotherapy plus ipilimumab. The receptor was isolated from a human donor with non-small cell lung cancer who had stable disease on radiotherapy plus ipilimumab. This sequence joins TRBV11-2 and TRBJ1-2; D gene uncertain. CDR3 amino acids: CASSSLSADYGYTF. For the CDR3, the DNA is TGTGCCAGCAGCTCGCTCAGTGCAGACTATGGCTACACCTTC.